This entry lists 13 T cell receptor beta chains sequenced from one sample in a study of blood T cell repertoires in COVID-19. The table came from immunoSEQ multiplex PCR; TCRdb's copy has only in-frame clones and leaves some out. The table lists over 150,000 clones, 80% to 85% of them singletons. The material sequenced was peripheral blood. Receptors were obtained from a woman aged 55 to 70 with acute or convalescent COVID-19.

V usage is TRBV7-9 and J usage is TRBJ2-1; TRBD2 matches 11 bases. With 3 bases clipped from V and 4 bases from J, the junction kept 2 bases outside the gene matches. Germline CDR1 SEHNR, CDR2 FQNEAQ (reference sequence). The CDR3 has 15 amino acids. The CDR3 bases are TGTGCCAGCAGCTTGACTAGCGGGGCATACAATGAGCAGTTCTTC. It codes for CASSLTSGAYNEQFF.

The rearrangement uses TRBV19 and TRBJ2-7; possibly TRBD1 for D (6 bases). This CDR3 is 14 amino acids long. Germline CDR1 and CDR2: LNHDA and SQIVND (reference sequence). Trimming cost V 3 bases and J 5 bases, with 14 bases left between them. CDR3 loop: CASSIGGAKDEQYF. In nucleotides, the CDR3 is TGTGCCAGTAGTATTGGGGGCGCGAAAGACGAGCAGTACTTC.

This clone was seen a single time. The chain employs TRBV13 and TRBJ2-4; D is perhaps TRBD2 (5 bases). Germline loops: CDR1 PRHDT, CDR2 FYEKMQ (reference sequence). This CDR3 region has 15 residues. V was cut by 2 bases and J by 2 bases, with 10 bases left in between. CDR3 bases: TGTGCCAGCAGCTTACTCCGGGAAACCAAAAACATTCAGTACTTC. The encoded protein is CASSLLRETKNIQYF.

The V gene is TRBV7-2, the J gene TRBJ1-2, with TRBD1 matching 7 bases. The ends lost 5 bases at V and 3 bases at J; junction bases unmatched: 6. Per the germline V gene, CDR1 is SGHTA and CDR2 is FQGNSA. The CDR3 is 14 residues long. CDR3 nucleotides: TGTGCCAGCAGCGGCAGGGGGTTTGACTATGGCTACACCTTC. It is translated as CASSGRGFDYGYTF.

This clone showed up just once. V gene TRBV5-5 combines with J gene TRBJ2-7; unclear D gene. Germline-derived CDR1 and CDR2 are SGHKS and YYEKEE (reference sequence). Trimming shortened V by 2 bases and J by 1 base, and 10 bases separated the two germline ends. The CDR3 length is 14 residues. This chain's CDR3 is CASSFPRRSYEQYF. CDR3 bases: TGTGCCAGCAGCTTTCCCAGGCGATCCTACGAGCAGTACTTC.

The V call is TRBV3-1 (or the pseudogene TRBV3-2), the J call TRBJ1-6, with a tentative D call TRBD1 (6 bases). V was shortened by 0 bases and J by 12 bases, with 15 bases between the two germline ends. The CDR3 totals 15 residues. The germline V gene has CDR1 LGHDT and CDR2 YNNKEL (reference sequence). The CDR3: CASSQDWGGRVPLHF. The DNA for the CDR3 is TGTGCCAGCAGCCAAGACTGGGGGGGCAGGGTACCCCTCCACTTT.

The rearrangement uses TRBV19 and TRBJ1-5; tentatively, D is TRBD1 (6 bases). The CDR3 has 15 amino acids. V lost 3 bases and J lost 4, with 13 bases in between. The germline gives CDR1 LNHDA, CDR2 SQIVND (reference sequence). In DNA form, the CDR3 reads TGTGCCAGTAGTATCCAAGGACAGCTAAATCAGCCCCAGCATTTT. Amino acids: CASSIQGQLNQPQHF.

This clone was found once. The rearrangement uses TRBV12-5 and TRBJ1-3, with 9 nucleotides matching TRBD1. V lost 9 bases to trimming and J lost 0 bases; unmatched junction nucleotides: 3. This CDR3 contains 14 residues. Germline CDR1 LGHNT, CDR2 FRNRAP. The CDR3: CASGTGSSGNTIYF. The CDR3 DNA reads as TGTGCTAGCGGGACAGGGTCCTCTGGAAACACCATATATTTT. The full variable domain, completed using reference TRBV12-5 and TRBJ1-3, is DARVTQTPRHKVTEMGQEVTMRCQPILGHNTVFWYRQTMMQGLELLAYFRNRAPLDDSGMPKDRFSAEMPDATLATLKIQPSEPRDSAVYFCASGTGSSGNTIYFGEGSWLTVV.

This chain uses TRBV6-5 with TRBJ1-4; D is uncertain. Trimming shortened V by 1 base and J by 2 bases, and 8 bases separated the two germline ends. Germline loops: CDR1 MNHEY, CDR2 SVGAGI. CDR3 size: 15 residues. CDR3 sequence: CASSYWGGTNEKLFF. CDR3 coding DNA: TGTGCCAGCAGTTACTGGGGAGGGACTAATGAAAAACTGTTTTTT.

The chain has TRBV3-1 (or the pseudogene TRBV3-2) and TRBJ2-7; D uncertain. This CDR3 region has 15 residues. Germline lookup yields CDR1 LGHDT and CDR2 YNNKEL (reference sequence). Trimming shortened V by 4 bases and J by 0 bases, and 13 bases separated the two germline ends. The CDR3 protein is CASSPLLSLSYEQYF. In DNA form, the CDR3 reads TGTGCCAGCAGCCCCCTCTTAAGCCTCTCCTACGAGCAGTACTTC.

The chain carries TRBV4-1 and TRBJ2-2, with 10 nucleotides matching TRBD1. The CDR3 totals 16 residues. Per germline, CDR1 MGHRA and CDR2 YSYEKL. V lost 4 bases to trimming and J lost 4 bases; unmatched junction nucleotides: 6. The CDR3 DNA follows: TGCGCCAGCAGCCCCGGGACAGGGGAACGCACCGGGGAGCTGTTTTTT. It specifies CASSPGTGERTGELFF.

The chain employs TRBV21-1 and TRBJ1-5; whether TRBD1, the table's D call, matches the DNA was not checked. TRBV21-1 is assigned pseudogene status. The CDR3 sequence is 15 residues long. The CDR3 nucleotides read TGTGCCAGCAATCCAGGTGGACAGCACAATCAGCCCCAGCATTTT. It translates to CASNPGGQHNQPQHF.

The chain couples TRBV30 to TRBJ2-1; 7 nucleotides align to TRBD2. Per the germline V gene, CDR1 is GTSNPN and CDR2 is SVGIG (reference sequence). This CDR3 has 16 amino acids. V was pared by 0 bases and J by 7 bases, with 12 bases of the junction left unmatched. CDR3 loop: CAWSVLGRPRGNEQFF. The CDR3 bases are TGTGCCTGGAGTGTACTCGGACGGCCGCGGGGGAATGAGCAGTTCTTC.